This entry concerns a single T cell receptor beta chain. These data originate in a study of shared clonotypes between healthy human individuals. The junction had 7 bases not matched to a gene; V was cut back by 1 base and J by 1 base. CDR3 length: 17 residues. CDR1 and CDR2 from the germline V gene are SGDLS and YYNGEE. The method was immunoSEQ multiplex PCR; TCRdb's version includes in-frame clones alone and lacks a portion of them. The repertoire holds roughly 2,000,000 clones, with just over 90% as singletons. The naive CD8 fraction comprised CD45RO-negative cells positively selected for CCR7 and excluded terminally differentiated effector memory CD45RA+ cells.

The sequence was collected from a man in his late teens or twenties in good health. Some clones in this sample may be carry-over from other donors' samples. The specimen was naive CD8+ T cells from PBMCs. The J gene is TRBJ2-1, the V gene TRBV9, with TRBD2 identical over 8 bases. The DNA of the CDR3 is TGTGCCAGCAGCGTAACACTAGCGGAGGGGTCCTACAATGAGCAGTTCTTC. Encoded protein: CASSVTLAEGSYNEQFF.